This paragraph covers one TCR beta chain sequence. In the original analysis: Cell counts per sample came from amplifying reference gene primers. Sequencing used immunoSEQ multiplex PCR; TCRdb keeps in-frame clones, though not all of them. V and J calls and clone size are those listed in that table; D and trimming were worked out from the DNA. The table shows some 180,000 clones, with roughly 76% occurring only once. The data belong to a study of blood T cell repertoires in COVID-19. As for the study in general: Some COVID-19 samples were acute and others convalescent; all came from the United States, Italy and Spain.

The V gene lost 3 bases and the J gene lost 6 bases, with 10 bases spanning the gap. Germline lookup yields CDR1 SQVTM and CDR2 ANQGSEA. This CDR3 spans 12 amino acids. The chain combines TRBV29-1 with TRBJ2-3; the D is unclear. The receptor was derived from a woman aged 35 to 49 with COVID-19, enrolled during active disease. Specimen: peripheral blood. The CDR3 DNA follows: TGCAGCGTTGACCCCTCCCGGGATACGCAGTATTTT. Translating gives CSVDPSRDTQYF.